Listed below are T cell receptor beta chains from one sample, sequenced in a study of blood T cell repertoires in COVID-19. TCRdb keeps only in-frame clones here, not all; method: immunoSEQ multiplex PCR. The sample shows some 700,000 clones, more than 80% of them seen only once. Sequencing used peripheral blood. Receptor source: a woman younger than 30 with acute or convalescent COVID-19. Each CDR3 is given with its conserved first and last residue. D genes are given only for firm matches. The size field is filled for only some rows; it gives once, few, many or a size class.

j_call v_call d_call clone_size cdr3_length cdr3_aa cdr3_nt
TRBJ2-5 TRBV6-1 TRBD1 NA 13 CASREDRVGTQYF TGTGCCAGCAGAGAAGACAGGGTGGGGACCCAGTACTTC
TRBJ2-6 TRBV4-3 TRBD1 NA 17 CASSPQQGATGANVLTF TGCGCCAGCAGCCCTCAACAGGGGGCAACTGGGGCCAACGTCCTGACTTTC
TRBJ1-2 TRBV24-1 TRBD1 NA 14 CATSDFGTDYGYTF TGTGCCACCAGTGACTTCGGGACAGACTATGGCTACACCTTC
TRBJ1-6 TRBV6-5 TRBD1 NA 14 CASSGQGPNSPLHF TGTGCCAGCAGCGGACAGGGACCGAATTCACCCCTCCACTTT
TRBJ1-3 TRBV10-3 NA NA 15 CAIRTSQGAGNTIYF TGTGCCATCCGGACCTCACAGGGTGCTGGAAACACCATATATTTT
TRBJ1-1 TRBV4-2 TRBD1 NA 15 CASSQRDRPNTEAFF TGTGCCAGCAGCCAAAGGGACAGACCGAACACTGAAGCTTTCTTT
TRBJ1-2 TRBV10-1 NA NA 16 CASSEFGAGESYGYTF TGCGCCAGCAGTGAATTTGGGGCAGGGGAGAGCTATGGCTACACCTTC
TRBJ2-2 TRBV24-1 TRBD1 NA 18 CATSEERTGLTYTGELFF TGTGCCACCAGTGAAGAAAGGACAGGTCTTACCTACACCGGGGAGCTGTTTTTT
TRBJ1-5 TRBV12-3/TRBV12-4 NA NA 13 CASSSDSNQPQHF TGTGCCAGCAGTTCAGATAGCAATCAGCCCCAGCATTTT
TRBJ1-2 TRBV21-1 NA NA 14 CASSKSAGADGYTF TGTGCCAGCAGCAAAAGCGCAGGGGCAGATGGCTACACCTTC
TRBJ2-2 TRBV5-1 TRBD2 NA 15 CASSFQRGNTGELFF TGCGCCAGCAGCTTCCAGCGGGGAAACACCGGGGAGCTGTTTTTT
TRBJ1-2 TRBV19 TRBD1 few 15 CASSPGTGSPDGYTF TGTGCCAGTAGCCCTGGGACAGGGAGTCCAGATGGCTACACCTTC
TRBJ1-1 TRBV4-3 NA NA 16 CASSQDDPVMNTEAFF TGCGCCAGCAGCCAAGATGATCCAGTAATGAACACTGAAGCTTTCTTT
TRBJ1-1 TRBV6-1 NA NA 14 CASSEDPGLSVAFF TGTGCCAGCAGTGAAGATCCAGGCCTTAGTGTAGCTTTCTTT
TRBJ1-1 TRBV6-2/TRBV6-3 NA NA 13 CASSLAGITEAFF TGTGCCAGCAGTTTGGCGGGAATTACTGAAGCTTTCTTT